These T cell receptor beta chains were read from a single sample in a study of CD8 T cells in Susac syndrome. One entry per CDR3 protein, called by TCRdb with MiXCR from the immunoSEQ multiplex PCR reads. This table has 150,000 to 200,000 distinct CDR3 sequences, 85% to 95% appearing once. The sample was CD8+ T cells from PBMCs. Receptors originate from a human donor with multiple sclerosis. The CDR3 runs from the conserved cysteine through the conserved F or W. The D gene is left open where the match is weak. Clone size appears in some rows only: once, few, many, or a class for an expanded clone.

v_gene	j_gene	abundance	d_gene	CDR3nt	CDR3aa
TRBV29-1	TRBJ2-1	-	TRBD2	TGCAGCGCCACCCCGCTAGCGGGAGAAACCTACAATGAGCAGTTCTTC	CSATPLAGETYNEQFF
TRBV24-1	TRBJ1-5	-	-	TGTGCCACCAGTGACAGCCTTAGCAATCAGCCCCAGCATTTT	CATSDSLSNQPQHF
TRBV5-1	TRBJ2-7	-	TRBD1	TGCGCCAGCAGCTCTAACAGGGGGGACGAGCAGTACTTC	CASSSNRGDEQYF
TRBV15	TRBJ1-5	-	-	TGTGCCACCAGCAGAGATAGGCTGGGCAATCAGCCCCAGCATTTT	CATSRDRLGNQPQHF
TRBV2	TRBJ2-3	-	-	TGTGCCATACTCGGCCCGTCCTGGGACCGTATCGGAGATACGCAGTATTTT	CAILGPSWDRIGDTQYF
TRBV7-9	TRBJ2-3	once	-	TGTGCCAGCATACCCCAGGCCACAGATACGCAGTATTTT	CASIPQATDTQYF
TRBV28	TRBJ2-1	-	-	TGTGCCAGCAGTTTATTGGGCTCCTACAATGAGCAGTTCTTC	CASSLLGSYNEQFF
TRBV9	TRBJ2-3	-	-	TGTGCCAGCAGCGTAGCAGGCCTTGCGGATACGCAGTATTTT	CASSVAGLADTQYF
TRBV25-1	TRBJ1-1	-	-	TGTGCCAGCACTGAGGGGGGCCACACTGAAGCTTTCTTT	CASTEGGHTEAFF
TRBV7-9	TRBJ2-7	-	TRBD1	TGTGCCAGCAGCTCCGCCGGGACAGGGGGCGCGGGGGAGCAGTACTTC	CASSSAGTGGAGEQYF
TRBV5-6	TRBJ2-5	-	-	TGTGCCAGCAGCTTGGCCGTCATAGTGGGAGAGACCCAGTACTTC	CASSLAVIVGETQYF
TRBV11-2	TRBJ2-2	-	-	TGTGCCAGCAGCACCCAGCAGGGGAGCACCGGGGAGCTGTTTTTT	CASSTQQGSTGELFF
TRBV2	TRBJ2-1	-	-	TGTGCCAGCAAAGGGGCAAATGAGCAGTTCTTC	CASKGANEQFF
TRBV9	TRBJ2-1	-	TRBD2	TGTGCCAGCAGCCCTATTTCCGGGACTAGCGGGAGGTATGAGCAGTTCTTC	CASSPISGTSGRYEQFF
TRBV9	TRBJ1-1	-	-	TGTGCCAGCGGAAGGGGGAGTGAAGCTTTCTTT	CASGRGSEAFF
TRBV5-1	TRBJ2-3	-	TRBD2	TGCGCCAGCAGCTTGGCACTAGCGGTGATCACAGATACGCAGTATTTT	CASSLALAVITDTQYF
TRBV27	TRBJ2-7	-	-	TGTGCCAGCAGTTTATCCAGGGACAGAAGAGGACTAGGCCAGTACGAGCAGTACTTC	CASSLSRDRRGLGQYEQYF
TRBV27	TRBJ1-2	-	-	TGTGCCAGCAGTCCTAACGGGGGGACCTATGGCTACACCTTC	CASSPNGGTYGYTF
TRBV28	TRBJ2-7	-	-	TGTGCCAGCCGACCCCGGCAGCGCGCCTACGAGCAGTACTTC	CASRPRQRAYEQYF
TRBV5-1	TRBJ2-7	-	-	TGCGCCAGCAGCTTGGGTGGGAAACCAAGCTACGAGCAGTACTTC	CASSLGGKPSYEQYF
TRBV7-2	TRBJ1-2	-	TRBD1	TGTGCCAGCAGCCGAACAGGGGGACGTGGCTACACCTTC	CASSRTGGRGYTF
TRBV11-2	TRBJ2-7	few	TRBD1	TGTGCCAGCAGCTTGAGGGGGCGCTCCTACGAGCAGTACTTC	CASSLRGRSYEQYF
TRBV29-1	TRBJ2-1	-	-	TGCAGCGTTGACCTGGTGGGGATCTACAATGAGCAGTTCTTC	CSVDLVGIYNEQFF
TRBV29-1	TRBJ2-3	-	-	TGCAGCGTTGTGGTGGGGATGGTAGATACGCAGTATTTT	CSVVVGMVDTQYF
TRBV28	TRBJ2-7	-	-	TGTGCCGGATCGAACAGGGTTGGGTACGAGCAGTACTTC	CAGSNRVGYEQYF
TRBV3-1	TRBJ2-3	-	TRBD2	TGTGCCAGCAGCCAAGATGGGGCGGGAGTTGGCACAGATACGCAGTATTTT	CASSQDGAGVGTDTQYF
TRBV15	TRBJ2-7	-	TRBD1	TGTGCCACCAGCAGAGCACGGGACAGGGGAGATAACGAGCAGTACTTC	CATSRARDRGDNEQYF
TRBV7-8	TRBJ2-1	-	TRBD2	TGTGCCAGCAGCTTCCGGGACTATTGGAATGAGCAGTTCTTC	CASSFRDYWNEQFF
TRBV27	TRBJ2-3	-	TRBD2	TGTGCCAGCAGTTTCACCGCGTTTCTAGCGGGGGTGATACCTCAGGATACGCAGTATTTT	CASSFTAFLAGVIPQDTQYF
TRBV3-1	TRBJ2-1	once	-	TGTGCCAGCAGCCAGTCTCCTTTCCGGGAGTCGGCCTCCTACAATGAGCAGTTCTTC	CASSQSPFRESASYNEQFF
TRBV29-1	TRBJ2-3	once	-	TGCAGCGTTGTGTTATCAGATACGCAGTATTTT	CSVVLSDTQYF
TRBV3-1	TRBJ2-2	-	TRBD2	TGTGCCAGCAGCCGATCGGGACTAGCTACCGGGGAGCTGTTTTTT	CASSRSGLATGELFF
TRBV3-1	TRBJ2-5	-	TRBD2	TGTGCCAGCAAAGAACTAGCGTGGTACCAAGAGACCCAGTACTTC	CASKELAWYQETQYF
TRBV23-1	TRBJ2-7	-	-	TGCGCCAGCAGGATGAAGTGCGAGCAGTACTTC	CASRMKCEQYF
TRBV27	TRBJ2-5	-	-	TGTGCCAGCAGTTTATTGGGACCCAGGTACCAAGAGACCCAGTACTTC	CASSLLGPRYQETQYF
TRBV9	TRBJ2-7	once	-	TGTGCCAGCAGCGAGGGCGGTAGCTGGAGCTCCTACGAGCAGTACTTC	CASSEGGSWSSYEQYF
TRBV21-1	TRBJ2-4	-	-	TGTGCCAGCCGCAAGGGTCTAGCCAAAAACATTCAGTACTTC	CASRKGLAKNIQYF
TRBV29-1	TRBJ2-1	-	TRBD2	TGCAGCGTTGTTTGGCTAGCGGGAGAAGGGGGGTCCTACAATGAGCAGTTCTTC	CSVVWLAGEGGSYNEQFF
TRBV3-1	TRBJ2-1	-	-	TGTGCCAGCAGCCAAGATTGGACTACGAGTGAGCAGTTCTTC	CASSQDWTTSEQFF
TRBV6-6	TRBJ2-1	-	TRBD2	TGTGCCAGCAGTTACGGGACTAGTCTCCCCTACAATGAGCAGTTCTTC	CASSYGTSLPYNEQFF
TRBV10-2	TRBJ2-5	-	-	TGCGCCAGCAGTGAAGTGTGGTTTGGGCAAGAGACCCAGTACTTC	CASSEVWFGQETQYF